A selection of T cell receptor beta chains follows, all from one sample in a study of cytotoxic CD8 clonotypes in ibrutinib-treated CLL. The method was immunoSEQ multiplex PCR; TCRdb's version includes in-frame clones alone and lacks a portion of them. Of approximately 74,000 clones in the sample, around 80% were seen once. Sequenced material: PBMCs, taken at disease progression, from a patient treated with ibrutinib. These TCRs come from a human donor with chronic lymphocytic leukemia. CDR3s include the opening cysteine and the closing phenylalanine or tryptophan. Fields, in order: D gene, V gene, J gene, clone size, CDR3 DNA, CDR3 protein. The D gene is left open where the match is weak. Clone size, where shown, is once, few, many, or a class for clones that have expanded.

D gene: TRBD1; V gene: TRBV7-3; J gene: TRBJ2-3; clone size: .; CDR3 DNA: TGTGCCAGCAGTCCAACAGGGGGGATTGGCACAGATACGCAGTATTTT; CDR3 protein: CASSPTGGIGTDTQYF
D gene: .; V gene: TRBV6-4; J gene: TRBJ2-3; clone size: few; CDR3 DNA: TGTGCCAGCAGTGAAGGAGGGGAGACAGATACGCAGTATTTT; CDR3 protein: CASSEGGETDTQYF
D gene: .; V gene: TRBV11-2; J gene: TRBJ2-7; clone size: .; CDR3 DNA: TGTGCCAGCAGCTTAGATCCGCGGGGTGTCTCCTACGAGCAGTACTTC; CDR3 protein: CASSLDPRGVSYEQYF
D gene: .; V gene: TRBV6-5; J gene: TRBJ2-3; clone size: .; CDR3 DNA: TGTGCCAGCAGTTACGGCTATGGAGGCCCAGATACGCAGTATTTT; CDR3 protein: CASSYGYGGPDTQYF
D gene: .; V gene: TRBV4-1; J gene: TRBJ1-2; clone size: .; CDR3 DNA: TGCGCCAGCAGCCAAGCTCCTTCCACCGGTGGGTATGGCTACACCTTC; CDR3 protein: CASSQAPSTGGYGYTF
D gene: TRBD1; V gene: TRBV13; J gene: TRBJ1-4; clone size: .; CDR3 DNA: TGTGCCAGCTGCCTCGGGCCCAGGGGGCATGAAAAACTGTTTTTT; CDR3 protein: CASCLGPRGHEKLFF
D gene: .; V gene: TRBV30; J gene: TRBJ1-4; clone size: .; CDR3 DNA: TGTGCCTGGAGCGGTAAGGGGGGCGCCGGTGAAAAACTGTTTTTT; CDR3 protein: CAWSGKGGAGEKLFF
D gene: .; V gene: TRBV4-1; J gene: TRBJ2-7; clone size: .; CDR3 DNA: TGCGCCAGCAGTCCGTCCCAACCTTACGAGCAGTACTTC; CDR3 protein: CASSPSQPYEQYF
D gene: TRBD1; V gene: TRBV10-3; J gene: TRBJ1-2; clone size: .; CDR3 DNA: TGTGCCATCAGCGCAGACAGGGGAGGCTATGGCTACACCTTC; CDR3 protein: CAISADRGGYGYTF
D gene: .; V gene: TRBV5-1; J gene: TRBJ2-1; clone size: .; CDR3 DNA: TGCGCCAGCCACCGCGGTGGCCTTGCCTACAATGAGCAGTTCTTC; CDR3 protein: CASHRGGLAYNEQFF
D gene: TRBD1; V gene: TRBV4-1; J gene: TRBJ2-7; clone size: .; CDR3 DNA: TGCGCCAGCAGCCTCCGGTCGGGACAGGGGGCCTACGAGCAGTACTTC; CDR3 protein: CASSLRSGQGAYEQYF
D gene: .; V gene: TRBV28; J gene: TRBJ2-7; clone size: few; CDR3 DNA: TGTGCCAGCAGTTTACGAGGGATCTACGAGCAGTACTTC; CDR3 protein: CASSLRGIYEQYF
D gene: .; V gene: TRBV7-9; J gene: TRBJ2-5; clone size: .; CDR3 DNA: TGTGCCAGCAGCTTAGGGGGGCAGCAAGAGACCCAGTACTTC; CDR3 protein: CASSLGGQQETQYF
D gene: TRBD1; V gene: TRBV27; J gene: TRBJ1-6; clone size: .; CDR3 DNA: TGTGCCAGCAGCTCCGGGACAGGGGCCTATAATTCACCCCTCCACTTT; CDR3 protein: CASSSGTGAYNSPLHF
D gene: .; V gene: TRBV7-9; J gene: TRBJ1-1; clone size: .; CDR3 DNA: TGTGCCAGCAGCTTGATCACTCTGAACACTGAAGCTTTCTTT; CDR3 protein: CASSLITLNTEAFF
D gene: .; V gene: TRBV25-1; J gene: TRBJ1-1; clone size: few; CDR3 DNA: TGTGCCAGCAAACCTACGGGGATCGCGTACACTGAAGCTTTCTTT; CDR3 protein: CASKPTGIAYTEAFF